Listed here are 32 T cell receptor beta chains from one sample, sequenced in a study of T cell responses to AZD1222 COVID-19 vaccine. Sequenced by immunoSEQ multiplex PCR; TCRdb stores in-frame clones only, minus some. This sample has approximately 120,000 clones, with over 90% found just once. The sample here was peripheral blood, taken on day 0 of AZD1222 vaccination. The receptor set was obtained from an adult in good health.

This chain uses TRBV5-4 with TRBJ2-2, with D uncertain. The germline V gene has CDR1 SGHNT and CDR2 YYREEE (reference sequence). The ends were cut back, 0 bases at V and 0 bases at J, with 9 bases in the middle. CDR3 length: 16 amino acids. The CDR3 reads CASSLDPIPNTGELFF. In nucleotides, the CDR3 is TGTGCCAGCAGCTTGGACCCGATCCCGAACACCGGGGAGCTGTTTTTT.

The V gene is TRBV2, the J gene TRBJ1-5; D is undetermined. Trimming left V 5 bases short and J 5 bases short, with 13 bases between. CDR1 and CDR2 from the germline V gene are SNHLY and FYNNEI. The CDR3 sequence is 14 residues long. In nucleotides, the CDR3 is TGTGCCAGCAGTCCCCGAGGGAGGCATCAGCCCCAGCATTTT. Translated, it gives CASSPRGRHQPQHF.

V and J are TRBV4-1 and TRBJ1-2; D gene ambiguous. Trimming stripped 3 bases from V and 8 bases from J, with 16 bases between. This CDR3 is 14 amino acids long. Germline CDR1 reads MGHRA; CDR2 reads YSYEKL. CDR3 sequence (DNA): TGCGCCAGCAGCCAGGGAAGTTCATATGAGGGCTACACCTTC. Its protein is CASSQGSSYEGYTF.

J is TRBJ1-1 and V is TRBV13; D is unclear. Trimming removed 6 bases at V and 7 bases at J, with 18 bases between. The CDR3 sequence is 14 residues long. CDR1 is PRHDT, CDR2 FYEKMQ, per germline (reference sequence). The CDR3 region has the DNA TGTGCCAGCAGATACATCTGGGGTAGCAGTGAAGCTTTCTTT. Protein product: CASRYIWGSSEAFF.

The genes are TRBV4-1 and TRBJ2-2, with 9 bases matching TRBD1. The ends lost 4 bases at V and 4 bases at J; junction bases unmatched: 7. CDR3 size: 16 residues. CDR1 is MGHRA and CDR2 is YSYEKL in the germline V gene. The CDR3 sequence is CASSRGQGAGTGELFF. CDR3 in DNA: TGCGCCAGCAGCCGGGGACAGGGAGCAGGCACCGGGGAGCTGTTTTTT.

V usage is TRBV19 and J usage is TRBJ2-2; either TRBD1 or TRBD2 may supply D (6 bases each). V lost 3 bases and J 2 bases, leaving 13 bases between the germline ends. This CDR3 is 16 amino acids long. Germline CDR1 LNHDA, CDR2 SQIVND (reference sequence). The chain's CDR3 is CASSIGPGGNTGELFF. CDR3 bases: TGTGCCAGTAGTATTGGTCCCGGGGGCAACACCGGGGAGCTGTTTTTT.

The V call is TRBV19, the J call TRBJ2-7, with 10 bases lining up with TRBD1. The CDR3 length is 15 residues. CDR1 and CDR2 (germline): LNHDA, SQIVND (reference sequence). The V segment lost 3 bases and the J segment 3 bases; nucleotides outside the gene matches: 5. CDR3 in DNA: TGTGCCAGTAGTATTGGGGACAGGGGAATCTACGAGCAGTACTTC. It codes for CASSIGDRGIYEQYF.

This chain connects TRBV11-2 to TRBJ1-5; no clear D gene. Germline loops: CDR1 SGHAT, CDR2 FQNNGV. V lost 0 bases to trimming and J lost 1 base, with 4 bases between them. The CDR3 has 14 residues. The CDR3 loop is CASSLDGSNQPQHF. CDR3 coding DNA: TGTGCCAGCAGCTTAGATGGGAGCAATCAGCCCCAGCATTTT. The full variable domain, rest sourced from reference TRBV11-2 and TRBJ1-5, is EAGVAQSPRYKIIEKRQSVAFWCNPISGHATLYWYQQILGQGPKLLIQFQNNGVVDDSQLPKDRFSAERLKGVDSTLKIQPAKLEDSAVYLCASSLDGSNQPQHFGDGTRLSIL.

The rearrangement uses TRBV5-1 and TRBJ2-2, with 7 bases matching TRBD1. The CDR3 runs 18 residues. Trimming removed 2 bases from V and 5 bases from J; junction bases left unmatched: 15. Germline assignment: CDR1 SGHRS and CDR2 YFSETQ. The CDR3: CASSFDPGTALETGELFF. CDR3 DNA sequence: TGCGCCAGCAGCTTCGACCCCGGGACAGCCCTCGAAACCGGGGAGCTGTTTTTT.

This rearrangement joins TRBV18 to TRBJ2-7, with TRBD2 as a possible D gene (6 bases). This CDR3 spans 14 amino acids. CDR1 is KGHSH, CDR2 LQKENI, per germline. Trimming left V 3 bases short and J 6 bases short, with 15 bases between. CDR3 sequence reads: CASSPESGLLEQYF. In DNA, the CDR3 is TGTGCCAGCTCACCTGAGTCGGGACTGCTCGAGCAGTACTTC.

J is TRBJ2-2 and V is TRBV5-1; D is possibly TRBD1 or TRBD2 (6 bases each). Germline assignment: CDR1 SGHRS and CDR2 YFSETQ. The CDR3 spans 18 residues. The V end lost 4 bases, the J end lost 3 bases, and 22 bases lay between the germline ends. CDR3 region: CASSGTLQGLWDTGELFF. The CDR3 coding sequence is TGCGCCAGCAGCGGAACCTTACAGGGACTCTGGGACACCGGGGAGCTGTTTTTT.

The CDR3: CAISEPASYNEQFF. The CDR3 nucleotides are TGTGCCATCAGTGAACCAGCGTCCTACAATGAGCAGTTCTTC. The V call is TRBV10-3, the J call TRBJ2-1, with D hard to call. This CDR3 has 14 amino acids. Between the trimmed V and J ends, which lost 3 bases and 1 base, there was a span of 7 bases. The V gene's germline CDR1 is ENHRY and CDR2 SYGVKD.

The gene calls are TRBV11-2 and TRBJ1-4; D unresolved. CDR3 length: 14 amino acids. Germline CDR1 SGHAT, CDR2 FQNNGV. V shed 1 base and J shed 8 bases, with 11 bases lying between them. The chain's CDR3 is CASSLGVAQEKLFF. The CDR3 nucleotides are TGTGCCAGCAGCTTAGGAGTGGCACAAGAAAAACTGTTTTTT.

The V and J genes are TRBV13 and TRBJ1-3; the D gene is possibly TRBD1 (6 bases). CDR1 and CDR2 from the germline V gene are PRHDT and FYEKMQ (reference sequence). This CDR3 has 13 amino acids. Trimming shortened V by 8 bases and J by 1 base, and 9 bases separated the two germline ends. The CDR3 region is CASRQVSGNTIYF. The CDR3 nucleotides read TGTGCCAGCCGACAGGTATCTGGAAACACCATATATTTT.

The chain joins TRBV29-1 to TRBJ1-1; D possibly corresponds to TRBD1 (6 bases). This CDR3 is 16 amino acids long. V lost 2 bases and J lost 0, with 16 bases in between. Per germline, CDR1 SQVTM and CDR2 ANQGSEA. The CDR3 spells CSVEIGQRYLNTEAFF. CDR3 coding DNA: TGCAGCGTTGAAATCGGACAGAGATATTTGAACACTGAAGCTTTCTTT. Full variable domain (missing parts from reference TRBV29-1 and TRBJ1-1): SAVISQKPSRDICQRGTSLTIQCQVDSQVTMMFWYRQQPGQSLTLIATANQGSEATYESGFVIDKFPISRPNLTFSTLTVSNMSPEDSSIYLCSVEIGQRYLNTEAFFGQGTRLTVV.

CDR3 coding DNA: TGCGCCAGCAGCTTGGGCGGGGGGCCCTATGGCTACACCTTC. This gives the protein CASSLGGGPYGYTF. This sequence joins TRBV5-1 and TRBJ1-2, with D perhaps matching TRBD1 (6 bases). This CDR3 region has 14 residues. Trimming pared 0 bases from V and 4 bases from J, leaving 10 bases between. Per germline, CDR1 SGHRS and CDR2 YFSETQ. The variable domain in full, completed from reference TRBV5-1 and TRBJ1-2, reads KAGVTQTPRYLIKTRGQQVTLSCSPISGHRSVSWYQQTPGQGLQFLFEYFSETQRNKGNFPGRFSGRQFSNSRSEMNVSTLELGDSALYLCASSLGGGPYGYTFGSGTRLTVV.

This sequence joins TRBV7-2 and TRBJ1-4; D unresolved. Germline CDR1 reads SGHTA; CDR2 reads FQGNSA. The CDR3 length is 13 residues. Trimming left V 0 bases short and J 1 base short, with 0 bases between. The CDR3 protein is CASSLATNEKLFF. CDR3 in DNA: TGTGCCAGCAGCTTAGCAACTAATGAAAAACTGTTTTTT.

This clone was recorded only once. The chain employs TRBV14 and TRBJ1-1; weak D call: TRBD1 (5 bases). V lost 1 base, J lost 1 base, and 7 bases lay in between. This CDR3 comprises 14 residues. The germline CDR1 and CDR2 sequences are SGHDN and FVKESK. In nucleotides, the CDR3 is TGTGCCAGCAGCCAAGGGCAGGGGAACACTGAAGCTTTCTTT. Protein: CASSQGQGNTEAFF.

The CDR3 DNA is TGCGCCAGCAGCTTGGAGGGTCGAAGTGGTGCAACTAATGAAAAACTGTTTTTT. Amino acids: CASSLEGRSGATNEKLFF. The chain is built from TRBV5-1 and TRBJ1-4; D is uncertain. V was trimmed by 0 bases and J by 0 bases, leaving 15 bases between them. This CDR3 comprises 18 residues. Germline assignment: CDR1 SGHRS and CDR2 YFSETQ.

The CDR3 DNA is TGTGCCAGCAGCTTAACGACGGATTACAATGAGCAGTTCTTC. It yields the protein CASSLTTDYNEQFF. The genes are TRBV11-2 and TRBJ2-1; unclear D gene. CDR1 is SGHAT, CDR2 FQNNGV, per germline. The CDR3 sequence is 14 residues long. V was trimmed by 2 bases and J by 4 bases, leaving 9 bases between them.

The chain employs TRBV6-2 or TRBV6-3 and TRBJ2-1; 7 nucleotides line up with TRBD1. The CDR3 has 13 residues. Per the germline V gene, CDR1 is MNHEY and CDR2 is SVGEGT. V lost 6 bases to trimming and J lost 6 bases; unmatched junction nucleotides: 5. DNA of the CDR3: TGTGCCAGCAGCCCTAGGGGGCGCAATGAGCAGTTCTTC. It yields the protein CASSPRGRNEQFF.

V is TRBV5-1 and J is TRBJ1-1; TRBD1 agrees at 9 bases. Germline CDR1 is SGHRS and CDR2 is YFSETQ. The CDR3 consists of 14 residues. Trimming took 4 bases from V and 6 from J; bases not matched to a gene: 7. CDR3 sequence reads: CASSEWTGASEAFF. The CDR3 nucleotides read TGCGCCAGCAGCGAATGGACAGGGGCGTCTGAAGCTTTCTTT.

The genes are TRBV6-5 and TRBJ2-1; perhaps D is TRBD1 or TRBD2 (5 bases each). Trimming removed 7 bases from V and 7 bases from J, with 20 bases in between. The CDR3 sequence is 15 residues long. Germline lookup yields CDR1 MNHEY and CDR2 SVGAGI. In DNA form, the CDR3 reads TGTGCCAGCACCACCCGGGGTTGGGGGTATAATGAGCAGTTCTTC. Its translation: CASTTRGWGYNEQFF.

This chain joins TRBV7-9 and TRBJ1-2; a possible D gene is TRBD1 (5 bases). Per the germline V gene, CDR1 is SEHNR and CDR2 is FQNEAQ (reference sequence). CDR3 length: 17 residues. The V end was cut by 5 bases, the J end by 2 bases, with 21 bases between. The CDR3 here is CASSQGVRDPVNYGYTF. DNA for the CDR3: TGTGCCAGCAGCCAGGGAGTCAGGGATCCCGTCAACTATGGCTACACCTTC.

This clone was counted a single time. The genes are TRBV6-5 and TRBJ2-2; a possible D gene is TRBD2 (7 bases). The germline CDR1 and CDR2 sequences are MNHEY and SVGAGI. Trimming took 10 bases from V and 5 from J, leaving 20 bases between them. The CDR3 extends over 15 amino acids. CDR3 loop: CATGGGGAFTGELFF. The DNA of the CDR3 is TGTGCCACGGGAGGTGGGGGCGCGTTTACCGGGGAGCTGTTTTTT.

CDR3 sequence (DNA): TGTGCCAGCAGCGTTTCAGGGGGGGACAATGAGCAGTTCTTC. Residues: CASSVSGGDNEQFF. The chain has TRBV9 and TRBJ2-1, with D perhaps given as TRBD1 or TRBD2 (7 bases each). From germline, CDR1 is SGDLS and CDR2 YYNGEE. Between the trimmed V and J ends, which lost 2 bases and 5 bases, there was a span of 11 bases. CDR3 size: 14 residues.

DNA for the CDR3: TGCGCCAGCAGCTTGGGACAAAGCACAGATACGCAGTATTTT. It codes for CASSLGQSTDTQYF. The chain joins TRBV5-1 to TRBJ2-3; D uncertain. The CDR3 extends over 14 amino acids. The ends were cut back, 0 bases at V and 0 bases at J, with 5 bases in the middle. CDR1 and CDR2 (germline): SGHRS, YFSETQ.

The chain combines TRBV25-1 with TRBJ2-1; TRBD2 is a possible D gene (6 bases). CDR1 is MGHDK, CDR2 SYGVNS, per germline. The CDR3 is 14 amino acids. Trimming removed 3 bases from V and 0 bases from J, with 6 bases in between. The CDR3 spells CASSDGGSYNEQFF. The CDR3 coding sequence is TGTGCCAGCAGTGACGGGGGCTCCTACAATGAGCAGTTCTTC.

The V and J genes are TRBV7-8 and TRBJ1-2; 7 bases align to TRBD1. Germline trimming cut 5 bases from V and 8 bases from J; bases unmatched to any gene: 8. CDR3 size: 13 residues. The germline gives CDR1 SGHVS, CDR2 FQNEAQ. The CDR3 DNA reads TGTGCCAGCAGCCCGCCAGGGGGTAGGGGCTACACCTTC. Translated: CASSPPGGRGYTF.

This sequence joins TRBV2 and TRBJ1-2, with TRBD1 matching 8 bases. The CDR3 consists of 13 residues. Germline V gene lookup returns CDR1 SNHLY and CDR2 FYNNEI. V dropped 4 bases and J dropped 8; count of bases not matched to a gene: 6. The CDR3 region is CASSGQGAAGYTF. CDR3 sequence (DNA): TGTGCCAGCAGTGGTCAGGGGGCCGCCGGCTACACCTTC.

The chain is built from TRBV20-1 and TRBJ1-1; D not resolved. Germline CDR1 is DFQATT and CDR2 is SNEGSKA (reference sequence). V gave up 7 bases and J gave up 5 bases, with 11 bases separating them. The CDR3 runs 11 residues. This CDR3 is CSVARWTEAFF. The DNA for the CDR3 is TGCAGTGTTGCAAGGTGGACTGAAGCTTTCTTT.

The rearrangement uses TRBV7-9 and TRBJ2-1; the D is unclear. The germline V gene encodes CDR1 SEHNR and CDR2 FQNEAQ (reference sequence). This CDR3 has 12 residues. V was pared by 2 bases and J by 5 bases, with 4 bases between. In DNA, the CDR3 is TGTGCCAGCAGCTTATATAACAATGAGCAGTTCTTC. Protein sequence: CASSLYNNEQFF.